A selection of T cell receptor beta chains follows, all from one sample in a study of cytomegalovirus exposure and HLA in healthy donors. Libraries were prepared by immunoSEQ multiplex PCR; TCRdb keeps only in-frame clonotypes and omits some of them. The sample contains about 160,000 clones, around nine tenths of which appear only once. Sequenced input: PBMCs. These receptors were collected from a woman aged 18-35 years in good health and CMV-seropositive. Each CDR3 is given with its conserved first and last residue. A D gene is named only where the DNA matches it firmly. For some rows the clone size is stated as once, few or many, or as a class when expanded; others skip it.

>TRBJ2-1|NA|15|TRBV6-5|TRBD2
CAASVAGAVGNEQFF
TGTGCCGCATCGGTGGCGGGAGCCGTCGGCAATGAGCAGTTCTTC
>TRBJ2-1|NA|13|TRBV7-2|TRBD2
CASSFSGIGEQFF
TGTGCCAGCAGCTTTAGCGGGATTGGGGAGCAGTTCTTC
>TRBJ1-1|NA|14|TRBV30|NA
CAWSRRQPNTEAFF
TGTGCCTGGAGTCGTCGACAGCCGAACACTGAAGCTTTCTTT
>TRBJ1-2|NA|15|TRBV28|TRBD1
CASSLRSPRTGGGTF
TGTGCCAGCAGTTTACGTTCCCCAAGGACAGGGGGCGGAACCTTC
>TRBJ2-5|NA|15|TRBV11-2|TRBD1
CASSPTGSRLETQYF
TGTGCCAGCAGCCCGACAGGGAGTCGGTTAGAGACCCAGTACTTC
>TRBJ2-3|NA|16|TRBV5-4|NA
CASSSSRGRGTDTQYF
TGTGCCAGCAGCTCTTCCCGAGGGAGAGGCACAGATACGCAGTATTTT
>TRBJ2-7|NA|19|TRBV27|TRBD1
CASSSLGQGRYGYSYEQYF
TGTGCCAGCAGTTCCCTGGGACAGGGGAGGTACGGTTACTCCTACGAGCAGTACTTC
>TRBJ1-4|NA|17|TRBV2|NA
CASSVRRNHATNEKLFF
TGTGCCAGCAGTGTTAGGAGAAATCATGCAACTAATGAAAAACTGTTTTTT
>TRBJ2-1|NA|15|TRBV4-2|TRBD2
CASSQAGGPYNEQFF
TGTGCCAGCAGCCAAGCGGGAGGGCCCTACAATGAGCAGTTCTTC
>TRBJ2-3|NA|16|TRBV7-9|TRBD2
CASSLSSGSKSGTQYF
TGTGCCAGCAGCTTATCGAGCGGGAGCAAGTCCGGTACGCAGTATTTT
>TRBJ1-2|NA|14|TRBV5-1|NA
CASSLDSRNYGYTF
TGCGCCAGCAGCTTGGACAGCAGAAACTATGGCTACACCTTC
>TRBJ1-2|NA|19|TRBV19|NA
CASIRLTSGERRETDGYTF
TGTGCCAGTATTCGTCTCACCTCCGGCGAGAGGCGAGAAACGGATGGCTACACCTTC
>TRBJ2-7|once|14|TRBV28|TRBD2
CASRAGGRSYEQYF
TGTGCCAGCAGAGCGGGAGGAAGGTCCTACGAGCAGTACTTC
>TRBJ2-3|NA|15|TRBV28|TRBD1
CASSLGQVYTDTQYF
TGTGCCAGCAGCCTGGGACAGGTCTACACAGATACGCAGTATTTT
>TRBJ2-3|NA|13|TRBV6-6|TRBD1
CASLGQGADTQYF
TGTGCCAGCCTGGGACAGGGAGCAGATACGCAGTATTTT
>TRBJ2-3|NA|14|TRBV30|NA
CAWRTGTYTDTQYF
TGTGCCTGGAGGACCGGGACTTACACAGATACGCAGTATTTT
>TRBJ1-2|NA|14|TRBV4-2|NA
CASSQYLANYGYTF
TGTGCCAGCAGCCAATATTTAGCTAACTATGGCTACACCTTC
>TRBJ1-4|NA|13|TRBV11-2|NA
CASSLERIEKLFF
TGTGCCAGCAGCTTAGAGAGAATTGAAAAACTGTTTTTT
>TRBJ2-3|NA|14|TRBV5-6|NA
CASSLVSGTDTQYF
TGTGCCAGCAGCTTGGTTTCTGGCACAGATACGCAGTATTTT
>TRBJ1-1|NA|15|TRBV7-6|NA
CASSSQSGMNTEAFF
TGTGCCAGCAGCTCTCAGTCAGGGATGAACACTGAAGCTTTCTTT
>TRBJ2-5|NA|13|TRBV5-1|NA
CASSLPGRETQYF
TGCGCCAGCAGCTTACCCGGGAGAGAGACCCAGTACTTC
>TRBJ2-1|once|12|TRBV30|NA
CAVGYRYNEQFF
TGTGCCGTCGGTTACCGCTACAATGAGCAGTTCTTC
>TRBJ1-3|NA|16|TRBV5-1|NA
CASSLEEGSSGNTIYF
TGCGCCAGCAGCTTGGAGGAGGGTAGCTCTGGAAACACCATATATTTT
>TRBJ1-5|NA|14|TRBV5-1|TRBD1
CASSLQGSGQPQHF
TGCGCCAGCAGCTTACAGGGGTCAGGGCAGCCCCAGCATTTT
>TRBJ2-7|NA|16|TRBV27|TRBD1
CARSIWTGIDLEQSYF
TGTGCCAGGAGTATATGGACAGGGATTGACCTCGAACAGTCGTACTTC
>TRBJ1-4|NA|16|TRBV6-1|NA
CASSEALGTPNEKLFF
TGTGCCAGCAGTGAAGCACTCGGGACTCCTAATGAAAAACTGTTTTTT
>TRBJ2-7|NA|15|TRBV5-1|NA
CASSHSPGDSYEQYF
TGCGCCAGCAGCCACTCCCCGGGGGACAGCTACGAGCAGTACTTC